The TCR beta chain under discussion was sequenced for a study of blood T cells in healthy people across ages. Study results and limitations: Estimated diversity across one million T cells was deemed an underestimate. Donor CMV status, an unknown factor, possibly confounded changes in expanded clonotypes. Per million T cells, TCR beta diversity dropped roughly linearly as age increased.

With respect to this clonotype: Its antigen is as yet unknown.

A sample-barcoded 5' primer and a J-beta primer mix were used in a second PCR of about 6 to 12 cycles. MiXCR was run by TCRdb on the 5' RACE reads, yielding one entry per CDR3 protein. The sample includes 1,500,000 or so distinct CDR3 sequences, around 59% of them seen just once. Trimming removed 6 bases from V and 8 bases from J; junction bases left unmatched: 7. CDR3 length: 14 residues. Looked up from germline, CDR1 is SQVTM and CDR2 is ANQGSEA. This chain uses TRBV29-1 with TRBJ2-3; 14 bases map to TRBD2. The clonotype comes from a man aged 18 to 29 in good health. Specimen: blood. CDR3 sequence: CSVGTSGGVVTQYF. The CDR3 DNA reads TGCAGCGTAGGGACTAGCGGGGGTGTGGTTACGCAGTATTTT.